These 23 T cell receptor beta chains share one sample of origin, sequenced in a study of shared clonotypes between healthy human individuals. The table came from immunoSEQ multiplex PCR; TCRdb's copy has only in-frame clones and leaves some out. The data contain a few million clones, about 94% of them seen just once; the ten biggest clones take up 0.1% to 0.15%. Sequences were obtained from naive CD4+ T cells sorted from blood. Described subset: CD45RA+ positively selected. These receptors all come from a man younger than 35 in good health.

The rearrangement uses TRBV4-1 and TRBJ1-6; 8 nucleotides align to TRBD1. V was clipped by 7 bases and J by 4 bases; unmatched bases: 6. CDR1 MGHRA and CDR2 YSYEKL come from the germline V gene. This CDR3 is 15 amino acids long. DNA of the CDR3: TGCGCCAGCAACTATAGGACAGGGTATAATTCACCCCTCCACTTT. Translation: CASNYRTGYNSPLHF.

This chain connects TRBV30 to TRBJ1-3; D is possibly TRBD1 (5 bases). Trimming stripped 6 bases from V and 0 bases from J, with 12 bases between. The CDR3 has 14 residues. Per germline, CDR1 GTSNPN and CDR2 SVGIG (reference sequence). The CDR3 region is CACLQVPSGNTIYF. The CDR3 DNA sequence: TGTGCCTGCCTACAGGTACCCTCTGGAAACACCATATATTTT.

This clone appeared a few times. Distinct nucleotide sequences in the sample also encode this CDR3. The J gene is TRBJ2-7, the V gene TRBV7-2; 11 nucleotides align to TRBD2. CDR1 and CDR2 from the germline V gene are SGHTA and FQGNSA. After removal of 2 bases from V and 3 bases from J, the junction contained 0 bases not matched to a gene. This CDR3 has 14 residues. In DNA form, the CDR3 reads TGTGCCAGCAGCTTACTAGCGGGAGGCTACGAGCAGTACTTC. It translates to CASSLLAGGYEQYF.

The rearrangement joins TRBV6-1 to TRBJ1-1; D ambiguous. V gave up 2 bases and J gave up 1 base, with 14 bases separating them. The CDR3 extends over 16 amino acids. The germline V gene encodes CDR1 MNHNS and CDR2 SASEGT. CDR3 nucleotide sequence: TGTGCCAGCAGTGAATTGGGCAGACTCCGGAACACTGAAGCTTTCTTT. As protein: CASSELGRLRNTEAFF.

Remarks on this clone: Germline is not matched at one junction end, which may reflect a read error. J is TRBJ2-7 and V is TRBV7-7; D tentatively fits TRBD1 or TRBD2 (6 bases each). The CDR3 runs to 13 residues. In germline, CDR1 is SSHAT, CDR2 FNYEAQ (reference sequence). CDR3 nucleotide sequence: TGTGCTAGCAGCTTACAATTAGGGGGGGAGCAGTACTTC. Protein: CASSLQLGGEQYF.

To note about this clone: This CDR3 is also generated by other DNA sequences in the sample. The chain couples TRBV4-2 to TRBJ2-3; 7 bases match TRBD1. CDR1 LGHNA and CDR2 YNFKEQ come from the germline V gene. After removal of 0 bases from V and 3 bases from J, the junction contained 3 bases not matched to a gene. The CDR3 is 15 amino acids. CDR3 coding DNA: TGTGCCAGCAGCCAAGAAGGGGGCAGGACAGATACGCAGTATTTT. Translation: CASSQEGGRTDTQYF.

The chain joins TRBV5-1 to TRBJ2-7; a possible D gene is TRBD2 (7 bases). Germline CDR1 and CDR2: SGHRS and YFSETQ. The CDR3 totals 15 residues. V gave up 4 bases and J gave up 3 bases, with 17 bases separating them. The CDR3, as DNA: TGCGCCAGCAGCCCGAACGGGGGGCGCAGCTACGAGCAGTACTTC. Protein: CASSPNGGRSYEQYF.

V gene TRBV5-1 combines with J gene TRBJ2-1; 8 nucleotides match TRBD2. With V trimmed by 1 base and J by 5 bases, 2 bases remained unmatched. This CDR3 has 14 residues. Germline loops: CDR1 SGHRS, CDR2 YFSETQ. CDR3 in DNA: TGCGCCAGCAGCTTGAGCGGGGGACACAATGAGCAGTTCTTC. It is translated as CASSLSGGHNEQFF.

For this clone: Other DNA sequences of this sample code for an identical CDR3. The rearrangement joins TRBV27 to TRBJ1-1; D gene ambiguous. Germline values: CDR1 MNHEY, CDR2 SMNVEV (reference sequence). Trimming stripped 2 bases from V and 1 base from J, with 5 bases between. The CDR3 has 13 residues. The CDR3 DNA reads TGTGCCAGCAGTTTAACGGGGAACACTGAAGCTTTCTTT. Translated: CASSLTGNTEAFF.

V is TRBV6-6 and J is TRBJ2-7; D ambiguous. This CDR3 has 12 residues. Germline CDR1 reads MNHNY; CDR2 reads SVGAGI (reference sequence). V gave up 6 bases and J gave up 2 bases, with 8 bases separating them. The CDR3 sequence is CASRAQTYEQYF. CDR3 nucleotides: TGTGCCAGCAGAGCACAGACCTACGAGCAGTACTTC.

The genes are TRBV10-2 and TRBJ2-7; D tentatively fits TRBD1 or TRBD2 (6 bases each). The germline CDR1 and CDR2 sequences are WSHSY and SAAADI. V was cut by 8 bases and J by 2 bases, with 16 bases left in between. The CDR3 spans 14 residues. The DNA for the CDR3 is TGCGCCAGCTCATCATTCGGGGGCCCCTACGAGCAGTACTTC. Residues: CASSSFGGPYEQYF.

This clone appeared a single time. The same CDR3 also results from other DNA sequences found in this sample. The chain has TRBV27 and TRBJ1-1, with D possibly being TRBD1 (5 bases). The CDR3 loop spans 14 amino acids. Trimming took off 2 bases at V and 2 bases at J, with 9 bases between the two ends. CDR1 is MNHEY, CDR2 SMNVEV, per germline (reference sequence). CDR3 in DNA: TGTGCCAGCAGTTTACGGGGGGGAAACACTGAAGCTTTCTTT. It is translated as CASSLRGGNTEAFF.

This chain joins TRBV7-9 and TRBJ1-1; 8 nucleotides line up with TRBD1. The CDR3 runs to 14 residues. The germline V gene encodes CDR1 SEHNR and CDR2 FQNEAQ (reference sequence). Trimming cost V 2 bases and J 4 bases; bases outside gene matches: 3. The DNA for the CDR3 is TGTGCCAGCAGCTTATCTACAGGGGGCACTGAAGCTTTCTTT. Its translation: CASSLSTGGTEAFF.

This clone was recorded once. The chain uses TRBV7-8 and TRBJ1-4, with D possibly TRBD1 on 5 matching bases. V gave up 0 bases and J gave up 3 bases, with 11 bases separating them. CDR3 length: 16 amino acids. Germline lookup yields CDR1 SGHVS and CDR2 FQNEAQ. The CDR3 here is CASSLAPGGSNEKLFF. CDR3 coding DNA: TGTGCCAGCAGCTTAGCGCCGGGGGGATCTAATGAAAAACTGTTTTTT. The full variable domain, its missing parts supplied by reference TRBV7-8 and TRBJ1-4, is GAGVSQSPRYKVAKRGQDVALRCDPISGHVSLFWYQQALGQGPEFLTYFQNEAQLDKSGLPSDRFFAERPEGSVSTLKIQRTQQEDSAVYLCASSLAPGGSNEKLFFGSGTQLSVL.

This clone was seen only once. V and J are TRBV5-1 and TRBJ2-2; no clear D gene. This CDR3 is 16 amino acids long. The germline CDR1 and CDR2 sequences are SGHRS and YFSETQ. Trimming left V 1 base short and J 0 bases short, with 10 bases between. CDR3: CASSLLGTANTGELFF. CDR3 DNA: TGCGCCAGCAGCTTGTTGGGCACCGCGAACACCGGGGAGCTGTTTTTT.

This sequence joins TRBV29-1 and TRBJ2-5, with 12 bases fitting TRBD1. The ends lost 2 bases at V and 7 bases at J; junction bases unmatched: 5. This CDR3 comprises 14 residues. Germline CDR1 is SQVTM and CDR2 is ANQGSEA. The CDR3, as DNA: TGCAGCGTTGAACGGGACAGGGGGCTAGGGACCCAGTACTTC. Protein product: CSVERDRGLGTQYF.

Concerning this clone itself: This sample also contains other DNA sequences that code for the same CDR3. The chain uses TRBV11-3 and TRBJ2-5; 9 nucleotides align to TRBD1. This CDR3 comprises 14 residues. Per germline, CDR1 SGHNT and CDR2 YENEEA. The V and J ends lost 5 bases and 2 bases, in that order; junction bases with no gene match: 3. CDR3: CASSQGQGQETQYF. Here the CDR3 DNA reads TGTGCCAGCAGCCAGGGACAGGGACAAGAGACCCAGTACTTC.

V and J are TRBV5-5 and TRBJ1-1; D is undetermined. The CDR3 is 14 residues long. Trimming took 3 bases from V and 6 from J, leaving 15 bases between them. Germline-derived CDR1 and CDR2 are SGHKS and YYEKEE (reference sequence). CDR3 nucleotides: TGTGCCAGCAGCTCGTGGCCCTCAACCCCTGAAGCTTTCTTT. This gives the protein CASSSWPSTPEAFF.

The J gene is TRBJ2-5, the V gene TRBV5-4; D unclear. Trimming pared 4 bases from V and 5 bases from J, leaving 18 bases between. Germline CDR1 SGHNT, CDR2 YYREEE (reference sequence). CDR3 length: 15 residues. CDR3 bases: TGTGCCAGCAGCGCGACTCGAGATACTGCGGAGACCCAGTACTTC. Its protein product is CASSATRDTAETQYF.

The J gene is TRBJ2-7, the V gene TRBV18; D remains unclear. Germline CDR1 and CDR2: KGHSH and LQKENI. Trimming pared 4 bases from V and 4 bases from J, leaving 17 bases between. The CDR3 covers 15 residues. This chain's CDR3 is CASSQSVGSEYEQYF. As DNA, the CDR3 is TGTGCCAGCTCACAGTCCGTAGGGTCGGAATACGAGCAGTACTTC. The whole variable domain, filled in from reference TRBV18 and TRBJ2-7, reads NAGVMQNPRHLVRRRGQEARLRCSPMKGHSHVYWYRQLPEEGLKFMVYLQKENIIDESGMPKERFSAEFPKEGPSILRIQQVVRGDSAAYFCASSQSVGSEYEQYFGPGTRLTVT.

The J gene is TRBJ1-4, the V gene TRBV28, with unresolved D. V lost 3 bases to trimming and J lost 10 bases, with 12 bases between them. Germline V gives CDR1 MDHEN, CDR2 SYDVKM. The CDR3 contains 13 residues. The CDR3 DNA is TGTGCCAGCAGTTTTGGGATCCGGGGAAAACTGTTTTTT. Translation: CASSFGIRGKLFF.

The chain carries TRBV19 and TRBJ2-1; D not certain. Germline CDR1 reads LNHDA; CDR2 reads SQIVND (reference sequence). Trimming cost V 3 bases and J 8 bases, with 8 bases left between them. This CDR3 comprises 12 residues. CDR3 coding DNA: TGTGCCAGTAGTATGAAGGCCTATGAGCAGTTCTTC. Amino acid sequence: CASSMKAYEQFF.

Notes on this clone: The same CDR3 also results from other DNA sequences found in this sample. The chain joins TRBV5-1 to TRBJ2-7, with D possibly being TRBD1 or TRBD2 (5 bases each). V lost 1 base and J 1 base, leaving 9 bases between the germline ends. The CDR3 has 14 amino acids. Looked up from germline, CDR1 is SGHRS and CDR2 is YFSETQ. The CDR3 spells CASSLRDRSYEQYF. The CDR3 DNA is TGCGCCAGCAGCTTGAGGGACCGGTCCTACGAGCAGTACTTC.